This T cell receptor beta chain derives from a study of spatial heterogeneity in lung cancer. Study-level results: Tumor mutation count correlated with how many alpha and beta TCRs expanded intratumorally.

From the 5' RACE reads, TCRdb called clonotypes with MiXCR, one entry per CDR3 protein. The sample includes over 4,000 distinct CDR3 sequences, roughly 27% seen only once; the top ten take roughly 28%. As to time point: sample taken at primary tumor resection. The sequenced material consisted of unsorted whole RNA from tumor, nontumor lung or frozen PBMC. The V and J ends lost 5 bases and 0 bases, in that order; junction bases with no gene match: 12. Germline lookup yields CDR1 SGHAT and CDR2 FQNNGV. The CDR3 length is 17 residues. To note about this clonotype: No antigen is known for it.

Sequencing was performed on lung tumor tissue, taken at surgery. The clonotype was recovered from a female donor with early-stage non-small cell lung cancer. This rearrangement joins TRBV11-2 to TRBJ1-2, with 7 bases lining up with TRBD1. The CDR3 nucleotides read TGTGCCAGCAGCCCCAGGGAACAGGGGCGACCTAACTATGGCTACACCTTC. As protein: CASSPREQGRPNYGYTF.